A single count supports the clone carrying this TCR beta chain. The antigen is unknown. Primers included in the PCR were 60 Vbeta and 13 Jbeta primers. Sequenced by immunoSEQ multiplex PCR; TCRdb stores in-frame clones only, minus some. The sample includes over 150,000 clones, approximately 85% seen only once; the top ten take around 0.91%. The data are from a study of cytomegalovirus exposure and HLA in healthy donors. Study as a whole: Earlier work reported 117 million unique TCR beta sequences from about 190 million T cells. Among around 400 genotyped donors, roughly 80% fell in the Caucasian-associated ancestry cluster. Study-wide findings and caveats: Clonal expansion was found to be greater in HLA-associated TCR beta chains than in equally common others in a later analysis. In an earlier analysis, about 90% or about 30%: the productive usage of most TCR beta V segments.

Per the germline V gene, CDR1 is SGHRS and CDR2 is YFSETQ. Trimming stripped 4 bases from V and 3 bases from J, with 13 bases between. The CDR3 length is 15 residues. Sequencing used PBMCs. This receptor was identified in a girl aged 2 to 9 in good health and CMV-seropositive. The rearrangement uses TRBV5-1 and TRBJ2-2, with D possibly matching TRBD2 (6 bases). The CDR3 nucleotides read TGCGCCAGCAGCGCCAGCGGGTATTACACCGGGGAGCTGTTTTTT. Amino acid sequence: CASSASGYYTGELFF. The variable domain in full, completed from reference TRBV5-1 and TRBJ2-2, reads KAGVTQTPRYLIKTRGQQVTLSCSPISGHRSVSWYQQTPGQGLQFLFEYFSETQRNKGNFPGRFSGRQFSNSRSEMNVSTLELGDSALYLCASSASGYYTGELFFGEGSRLTVL.